A single sample gave rise to the 11 T cell receptor beta chains below, sequenced in a study of T cell responses to AZD1222 COVID-19 vaccine. Measured with immunoSEQ multiplex PCR; TCRdb has only the in-frame clones, and not every one. Found here are 95,000 to 150,000 clones, 70% to 90% of them singletons; the top ten hold 9.4%. The sequences come from peripheral blood, collected on day 0 of AZD1222 vaccination. All receptors derive from an adult in good health.

CDR3: CASTSVRLTNEKLFF. The CDR3 nucleotides read TGTGCCAGCACCTCGGTCCGATTAACTAATGAAAAACTGTTTTTT. The V and J genes are TRBV28 and TRBJ1-4, with D uncertain. This CDR3 region has 15 residues. Trimming removed 7 bases at V and 1 base at J, with 13 bases between. The V gene's germline CDR1 is MDHEN and CDR2 SYDVKM.

The chain has TRBV12-5 and TRBJ2-5; 11 bases fit TRBD1. V gave up 5 bases and J gave up 1 base; unmatched junction bases: 9. This CDR3 is built from 17 residues. CDR1 LGHNT and CDR2 FRNRAP come from the germline V gene. CDR3 DNA: TGTGCTAGTGGTCCGGGACAGGGGGGCAAGTTCCAAGAGACCCAGTACTTC. Its protein product is CASGPGQGGKFQETQYF.

This sequence joins TRBV30 and TRBJ2-7; TRBD1 agrees at 9 bases. This CDR3 has 12 residues. Trimming cost V 0 bases and J 9 bases; bases outside gene matches: 3. CDR1 and CDR2 from the germline V gene are GTSNPN and SVGIG (reference sequence). The CDR3 reads CAWSVQGAGQYF. The CDR3 DNA is TGTGCCTGGAGTGTACAGGGGGCGGGGCAGTACTTC.

This chain connects TRBV3-1 (or the pseudogene TRBV3-2) to TRBJ2-3, with 10 bases fitting TRBD2. Germline V CDR1 and CDR2: LGHDT, YNNKEL (reference sequence). V dropped 2 bases and J dropped 3; count of bases not matched to a gene: 2. CDR3 length equals 15 residues. The CDR3 DNA follows: TGTGCCAGCAGCCAACAACTAGCGGGGACAGATACGCAGTATTTT. Encoded protein: CASSQQLAGTDTQYF.

This clone appeared a few times. This same CDR3 is encoded by further DNA sequences in the sample. The chain has TRBV12-3 or TRBV12-4 and TRBJ1-1, with 7 bases that match TRBD1. Trimming removed 3 bases from V and 4 bases from J; junction bases left unmatched: 2. The CDR3 is 13 amino acids. The CDR3 nucleotides are TGTGCCAGCAGTTTGTACAGGGGCACTGAAGCTTTCTTT. This translates into CASSLYRGTEAFF.

This sequence joins TRBV5-1 and TRBJ1-1; the D is unclear. Germline V gene sequence: CDR1 SGHRS, CDR2 YFSETQ. This CDR3 is built from 16 residues. V was cut by 0 bases and J by 2 bases, with 14 bases left in between. CDR3 residues: CASSLVRIGRNTEAFF. CDR3 DNA: TGCGCCAGCAGCTTGGTCCGTATCGGCCGTAACACTGAAGCTTTCTTT. Together with reference TRBV5-1 and TRBJ1-1, the CDR3 gives the full variable domain: KAGVTQTPRYLIKTRGQQVTLSCSPISGHRSVSWYQQTPGQGLQFLFEYFSETQRNKGNFPGRFSGRQFSNSRSEMNVSTLELGDSALYLCASSLVRIGRNTEAFFGQGTRLTVV.

The V call is TRBV5-1, the J call TRBJ1-4, with TRBD1 as a possible D gene (6 bases). Germline assignment: CDR1 SGHRS and CDR2 YFSETQ. V shed 0 bases and J shed 7 bases, with 13 bases lying between them. The CDR3 length is 15 residues. This chain's CDR3 is CASSLDRVGIEKLFF. In nucleotides, the CDR3 is TGCGCCAGCAGCTTGGACAGGGTGGGAATTGAAAAACTGTTTTTT.

The chain recombines TRBV19 with TRBJ1-4; TRBD1 is a possible D gene (6 bases). The length of the CDR3 is 15 residues. CDR1 is LNHDA and CDR2 is SQIVND in the germline V gene (reference sequence). Trimming pared 4 bases from V and 4 bases from J, leaving 13 bases between. The DNA of the CDR3 is TGTGCCAGTAGTAAAACGGGACACTATAATGAAAAACTGTTTTTT. Translating gives CASSKTGHYNEKLFF. The entire variable domain, with the rest obtained from reference TRBV19 and TRBJ1-4, is as follows: DGGITQSPKYLFRKEGQNVTLSCEQNLNHDAMYWYRQDPGQGLRLIYYSQIVNDFQKGDIAEGYSVSREKKESFPLTVTSAQKNPTAFYLCASSKTGHYNEKLFFGSGTQLSVL.

The chain couples TRBV14 to TRBJ2-2; no clear D gene. Germline V gene data show CDR1 as SGHDN and CDR2 as FVKESK. The ends were cut back, 0 bases at V and 0 bases at J, with 5 bases in the middle. The CDR3 is made up of 15 amino acids. The CDR3 spells CASSQDRANTGELFF. The CDR3 coding sequence is TGTGCCAGCAGCCAAGATCGGGCGAACACCGGGGAGCTGTTTTTT.

The chain joins TRBV28 to TRBJ1-2; D is unresolved. CDR1 and CDR2 (germline): MDHEN, SYDVKM. Trimming stripped 3 bases from V and 7 bases from J, with 21 bases between. This CDR3 region has 16 residues. CDR3 nucleotide sequence: TGTGCCAGCAGTTTTTATTCTGGACCCCGAAATGGTGGCTACACCTTC. It encodes CASSFYSGPRNGGYTF.

There are a few counts of this clone. V and J are TRBV19 and TRBJ1-4, with TRBD1 matching over 10 bases. Germline V gene data show CDR1 as LNHDA and CDR2 as SQIVND (reference sequence). V lost 4 bases and J lost 6; bases outside the gene matches: 5. CDR3 length equals 15 residues. CDR3: CASSRGQGRYEKLFF. The CDR3 DNA is TGTGCCAGTAGTAGGGGACAGGGGCGCTATGAAAAACTGTTTTTT.